This T cell receptor beta chain was sequenced in a study of Ad26.COV2.S vaccination and SARS-CoV-2 variants. Study-wide background: Administration of Ad26.COV2.S was intramuscular, either once or twice 56 days apart.

Treatment: over 15 received Ad26.COV2.S at low or high dose, single or two shots; roughly 5 received placebo; per-sample allocation not given. Sample collection was performed on day 63 after the first vaccine or placebo injection. Ad26 vector vaccine expressed Wuhan-strain SARS-CoV-2 spike. Trimming stripped 3 bases from V and 3 bases from J, with 6 bases between. The CDR3 is 12 residues long. TCRdb's table, derived via immunoSEQ multiplex PCR, lists solely in-frame clones and lacks some. The sample lists roughly 400,000 clones, around 92% occurring once. The TCR comes from a person aged 18-65 years who received the Ad26.COV2.S COVID-19 vaccine or a placebo. The gene calls are TRBV12-3 or TRBV12-4 and TRBJ2-7; no reliable D call. This specimen was peripheral blood, taken in a trial of Ad26.COV2.S vaccine versus placebo. CDR3 coding DNA: TGTGCCAGCAGTTTTCGGTTCTACGAGCAGTACTTC. Protein sequence: CASSFRFYEQYF.